Described below is a single T cell receptor beta chain sequence and its context. The source of the sample is a study of cytomegalovirus exposure and HLA in healthy donors. The CDR3 totals 14 residues. Trimming took off 6 bases at V and 2 bases at J, with 13 bases between the two ends. Germline CDR1 reads SNHLY; CDR2 reads FYNNEI. PCR employed 60 Vbeta and 13 Jbeta primers. Produced via immunoSEQ multiplex PCR; TCRdb's table is partial and in-frame only. The sample has under 200,000 clones, less than 85% seen once. The source is a male donor in good health and CMV-seronegative. Sequences were obtained from PBMCs. The V gene is TRBV2, the J gene TRBJ2-5; possible D gene TRBD1, 6 bases. The CDR3 reads CASRVRDKQETQYF. Written as DNA, the CDR3 is TGTGCCAGCAGGGTCCGGGACAAGCAAGAGACCCAGTACTTC.